The rows below give T cell receptor beta chains drawn from one sample of a study of Graves' ophthalmopathy and Graves' hyperthyroidism. MiXCR, applied by TCRdb to the multiplex PCR reads, yields one record per CDR3 protein. The data show over 450,000 distinct CDR3 sequences, roughly an eighth seen once. Input material: blood. The receptor source for this set is a woman aged 30 to 39 with Graves' ophthalmopathy. CDR3s include the opening cysteine and the closing phenylalanine or tryptophan. The D gene is left open where the match is weak. Not all rows give a size; the values are once, few, many and, for expanded clones, a class.

TRBV3-1	.	TRBJ1-2	few	TGTGCCAGCAGCCGGACTCTCTCCGATGGCTACACCTTC	CASSRTLSDGYTF
TRBV27	.	TRBJ1-1	many	TGTGCCAGCAGTGATTCGGCGGGGAACACTGAAGCTTTCTTT	CASSDSAGNTEAFF
TRBV20-1	TRBD1	TRBJ2-7	many	TGCAGTGCGGGGGACAGCTACGAGCAGTACTTC	CSAGDSYEQYF
TRBV6-5	.	TRBJ2-4	few	TGTGCCAGCAGTTACTCCGGGTCCAGAACGAACATTCAGTACTTC	CASSYSGSRTNIQYF
TRBV11-2	.	TRBJ1-3	many	TGTGCCAGCAGCTTAGTCCTCAGGGCCTTTGGAAACACCATATATTTT	CASSLVLRAFGNTIYF
TRBV6-5	.	TRBJ1-5	many	TGTGCCAGCAGTTACTCGAGCAAGTCGAACCCGTCTAGTGATCAGCCCCAGCATTTT	CASSYSSKSNPSSDQPQHF
TRBV5-1	.	TRBJ1-1	many	TGCGCCAGCAGCTTATGGGGAGTTGACACTGAAGCTTTCTTT	CASSLWGVDTEAFF
TRBV29-1	TRBD1	TRBJ2-1	few	TGCAGCGTTGAAAGTCCGGACAGGAGCTCCTACAATGAGCAGTTCTTC	CSVESPDRSSYNEQFF
TRBV6-4	.	TRBJ1-1	many	TGTGCCAGCACCTCCAGGCTGAACACTGAAGCTTTCTTT	CASTSRLNTEAFF
TRBV6-5	.	TRBJ2-7	.	TGTGCCAGCAGTCACACTACCCTTGGCTACGAGCAGTACTTC	CASSHTTLGYEQYF
TRBV19	.	TRBJ1-1	many	TGTGCCAGTTATCGACAGACTGAAGCTTTCTTT	CASYRQTEAFF
TRBV7-9	.	TRBJ2-7	many	TGTGCCAGCAGCCAGGACAGAGCTAACTACGAGCAGTACTTC	CASSQDRANYEQYF
TRBV11-3	TRBD1	TRBJ2-7	many	TGTGCCAGCGGTGCCGGGACAGGGTTCGAGCAGTACTTC	CASGAGTGFEQYF
TRBV20-1	TRBD1	TRBJ1-1	many	TGCAGTGCTAGAGTGGCAGGGGGATACACTGAAGCTTTCTTT	CSARVAGGYTEAFF
TRBV30	.	TRBJ1-5	many	TGTGCCTGGAGTGTACAACGAAGTCAGCCCCAGCATTTT	CAWSVQRSQPQHF
TRBV6-2/TRBV6-3	.	TRBJ1-6	many	TGTGCCAGCAGTGATGCCACGCGTATAGATTCACCCCTCCACTTT	CASSDATRIDSPLHF
TRBV15	.	TRBJ1-5	.	TGTGCCACCAGCAGAGGACTGTACGATCAGCCCCAGCATTTT	CATSRGLYDQPQHF
TRBV12-5	TRBD2	TRBJ2-7	many	TGTGCTAGTGGTTTGGACTCCGGGGGGACCTACTACGAGCAGTACTTC	CASGLDSGGTYYEQYF
TRBV24-1	.	TRBJ1-2	many	TGTGCCACCAGTGAAGACCCCAACGCGGGCACAGGTGGCTACACCTTC	CATSEDPNAGTGGYTF
TRBV28	.	TRBJ2-7	once	TGTGCCAGCGGCAGGGGAGTCGAGCAGTACTTC	CASGRGVEQYF
TRBV7-2	.	TRBJ2-5	many	TGTGCCAGCAGCTTAGGCAGCCGGGCCCAAGAGACCCAGTACTTC	CASSLGSRAQETQYF
TRBV11-2	.	TRBJ2-7	.	TGTGCCAGCAGCCCCGCTGGGGCCATCCCCTCCTACGAGCAGTACTTC	CASSPAGAIPSYEQYF
TRBV7-9	.	TRBJ2-7	few	TGTGCCAGCAGCTTAGCGTTGGACTCCTACGAGCGGTACTTC	CASSLALDSYERYF
TRBV3-1	.	TRBJ1-5	.	TGTGCCAGCAGCCAAGATCCTTTGGACAGCAGCAATCAGCCCCAGCATTTT	CASSQDPLDSSNQPQHF
TRBV4-2	.	TRBJ1-1	.	TGTGCCAGCAGCCGAGACGGAATCGGAGCTGAAGCTTTCTTT	CASSRDGIGAEAFF
TRBV6-5	TRBD1	TRBJ1-5	many	TGTGCCAGTCAGCACGGGACAGGAAAGGAGCCCCAGCATTTT	CASQHGTGKEPQHF
TRBV28	TRBD2	TRBJ2-5	.	TGTGCCAGCAGTTGGTCATCGGGGGGTCGGTACCAAGAGACCCAGTACTTC	CASSWSSGGRYQETQYF
TRBV6-1	TRBD1	TRBJ1-2	many	TGTGCCAGCAGTGAGTTGACAGGGGGTGGCTACACCTTC	CASSELTGGGYTF
TRBV12-3/TRBV12-4	.	TRBJ1-5	once	TGTGCCAGCAGTTTGCACAGACTGAATCAGCCCCAGCATTTT	CASSLHRLNQPQHF
TRBV19	.	TRBJ1-1	.	TGTGCCAGTAGTATTACAGCTCACATGAACACTGAAGCTTTCTTT	CASSITAHMNTEAFF
TRBV20-1	.	TRBJ1-6	many	TGCAGTGCTAGTGGAGGTCAGGAGAATTCACCCCTCCACTTT	CSASGGQENSPLHF
TRBV28	.	TRBJ1-3	.	TGTGCCAGCAGTTTACGCATCGGGGTCTCTGGAAACACCATATATTTT	CASSLRIGVSGNTIYF
TRBV4-2	.	TRBJ2-7	many	TGTGCCAGCAGCCAAGAACGGGTGGGCGGGAAGCAGTACTTC	CASSQERVGGKQYF
TRBV20-1	TRBD1	TRBJ1-2	many	TGCAGTGCTAGTCCGACAGGGGATCAGGGCGGCTACACCTTC	CSASPTGDQGGYTF
TRBV19	.	TRBJ2-4	.	TGTGCCAGTGGACGAGATTTAGCCAAAAACATTCAGTACTTC	CASGRDLAKNIQYF
TRBV19	TRBD1	TRBJ1-2	many	TGTGCCGCAAGACGAGACAGGGGGCGTTTTTCTGGCTACACCTTC	CAARRDRGRFSGYTF
TRBV6-1	.	TRBJ1-3	many	TGTGCCTGGGGTGACACCATATATTTT	CAWGDTIYF
TRBV7-2	.	TRBJ1-6	many	TGTGCCAGCAGCTTCGGGCAGTCCCGGTGGGCCCTCCACTTT	CASSFGQSRWALHF
TRBV19	.	TRBJ2-2	few	TGTGCCAGTAGTAGGACTTTAGCGGAGAACACCGGGGAGCTGTTTTTT	CASSRTLAENTGELFF
TRBV10-3	.	TRBJ2-5	.	TGTGCCATCAGTGAGACGACCGAAGAGACCCAGTACTTC	CAISETTEETQYF
TRBV12-3/TRBV12-4	TRBD1	TRBJ2-7	many	TGTGCCAGCAGCTCCGGGACAGACTCCTACGAGCAGTACTTC	CASSSGTDSYEQYF
TRBV18	TRBD1	TRBJ2-7	many	TGTGCCAGCTCACCCGAACAGGGGACCCCCCTCTCCTACGAGCAGTACTTC	CASSPEQGTPLSYEQYF
TRBV6-5	TRBD2	TRBJ2-3	many	TGTGCCAGCAGTTTCCTTAGCGGGAGGGCTGGAGATACGCAGTATTTT	CASSFLSGRAGDTQYF
TRBV6-5	TRBD1	TRBJ2-7	many	TGTGCCAGCAGTTACGACAGGGTAAATAACGAGCAGTACTTC	CASSYDRVNNEQYF
TRBV5-1	.	TRBJ1-3	many	TGCGCCAGCAGCTTGACAGGGCAGTCTGGAAACACCATATATTTT	CASSLTGQSGNTIYF
TRBV28	.	TRBJ1-5	many	TGTGCCAGCAGTTCAGGGGCTCGTGGTGATCAGCCCCAGCATTTT	CASSSGARGDQPQHF
TRBV6-5	TRBD2	TRBJ2-5	many	TGTGCCAGCGGACTAGCGGAGAAAGAGACCCAGTACTTC	CASGLAEKETQYF
TRBV7-2	.	TRBJ1-1	many	TGTGCCAGCAGCTTTGTCGGCGGAGTGAACACTGAAGCTTTCTTT	CASSFVGGVNTEAFF